Listed below are T cell receptor beta chains from one sample, sequenced in a study of cytomegalovirus exposure and HLA in healthy donors. TCRdb's table, derived via immunoSEQ multiplex PCR, lists solely in-frame clones and lacks some. The repertoire holds some 200,000 clones, with roughly 80% as singletons. The sequencing sample was made of PBMCs. Receptor source: a female donor in good health and CMV-seronegative. The CDR3 runs from the conserved cysteine through the conserved F or W. Fields, in order: V gene, J gene, clone size, D gene, CDR3 protein, CDR3 DNA. D genes are given only for firm matches. Where a row states a size, it is once, few, many or the class of an expanded clone; other rows omit it.

TRBV4-1	TRBJ1-4	-	TRBD1	CASSENWDRGLIDNEKLFF	TGCGCCAGCAGCGAAAATTGGGACAGGGGGCTTATAGATAATGAAAAACTGTTTTTT
TRBV30	TRBJ1-2	few	TRBD1	CAWSEDRVTYGYTF	TGTGCCTGGAGTGAGGACAGGGTAACCTATGGCTACACCTTC
TRBV2	TRBJ2-7	few	-	CASSHNLFSGDSYEQYF	TGTGCCAGCAGTCATAACTTATTTTCGGGGGATTCCTACGAGCAGTACTTC
TRBV28	TRBJ1-2	few	-	CASHAPRRSGYTF	TGTGCCAGCCACGCCCCAAGGAGGAGTGGCTACACCTTC
TRBV7-9	TRBJ1-2	once	-	CASSFGGVSGYTF	TGTGCCAGCAGCTTCGGAGGAGTTTCTGGCTACACCTTC
TRBV7-6	TRBJ2-2	-	-	CASSLRTGNTGELFF	TGTGCCAGCAGCTTAAGAACGGGGAACACCGGGGAGCTGTTTTTT
TRBV7-2	TRBJ2-3	-	TRBD2	CASSLGGLASTDTQYF	TGTGCCAGCAGCTTAGGGGGACTAGCGAGCACAGATACGCAGTATTTT
TRBV5-6	TRBJ2-3	-	-	CASSLVIADTDTQYF	TGTGCCAGCAGCTTGGTTATAGCGGACACAGATACGCAGTATTTT
TRBV14	TRBJ2-1	-	TRBD2	CASSQGGTSGIYNEQFF	TGTGCCAGCAGCCAAGGGGGGACTAGCGGGATTTACAATGAGCAGTTCTTC
TRBV11-2	TRBJ1-5	-	-	CASSLAGTSAQHF	TGTGCCAGCAGCTTAGCAGGAACGTCGGCCCAGCATTTT
TRBV19	TRBJ1-5	few	-	CASSIMGGQGGDQPQHF	TGTGCCAGTAGTATTATGGGGGGGCAGGGAGGGGATCAGCCCCAGCATTTT
TRBV7-2	TRBJ2-1	few	TRBD2	CASSLGGTTAQIIYNEQFF	TGTGCCAGCAGCTTAGGAGGGACTACGGCCCAAATTATCTACAATGAGCAGTTCTTC
TRBV6-1	TRBJ1-1	few	-	CASSEDRGEAFF	TGTGCCAGCAGTGAAGATCGGGGTGAAGCTTTCTTT
TRBV1	TRBJ2-7	-	-	CTSSQLEQGPTYEQYF	TGCACCAGCAGCCAACTCGAACAGGGTCCTACCTACGAGCAGTACTTC
TRBV2	TRBJ1-1	-	-	CASIRDTNTEAFF	TGTGCCAGCATCCGAGACACGAACACTGAAGCTTTCTTT
TRBV5-3	TRBJ2-1	-	TRBD1	CARSHAGTGSCNEQFF	TGTGCCAGAAGCCACGCTGGGACAGGGAGTTGTAATGAGCAGTTCTTC
TRBV2	TRBJ1-2	few	TRBD1	CASSGQGEYGYTF	TGTGCCAGCAGTGGACAGGGCGAATATGGCTACACCTTC
TRBV27	TRBJ1-1	-	TRBD1	CASSFSGTGATEAFF	TGTGCCAGCAGTTTTTCCGGGACAGGGGCAACTGAAGCTTTCTTT
TRBV27	TRBJ1-1	-	TRBD1	CASSSSGTGIMNTEAFF	TGTGCCAGCAGTTCCTCCGGGACAGGGATTATGAACACTGAAGCTTTCTTT
TRBV10-3	TRBJ2-7	-	TRBD1	CAISVDRSYEQYF	TGTGCCATCAGTGTGGACAGGTCCTACGAGCAGTACTTC
TRBV7-9	TRBJ2-6	once	-	CAHPPKQGRSGANVLTF	TGTGCCCACCCTCCAAAACAGGGCCGCTCTGGGGCCAACGTCCTGACTTTC
TRBV30	TRBJ2-1	-	TRBD2	CAWSLELAGESNEQFF	TGTGCCTGGAGCTTGGAGCTAGCGGGAGAGAGCAATGAGCAGTTCTTC
TRBV6-1	TRBJ2-3	-	-	CASSDSGGGDTQYF	TGTGCCAGCAGTGACTCCGGAGGCGGGGATACGCAGTATTTT
TRBV7-9	TRBJ2-5	-	TRBD2	CASSFSGGAGETQYF	TGTGCCAGCAGCTTCAGCGGGGGGGCAGGAGAGACCCAGTACTTC
TRBV5-8	TRBJ2-1	-	TRBD2	CASSLGLASHNEQFF	TGTGCCAGCAGCTTGGGACTAGCTAGCCACAATGAGCAGTTCTTC
TRBV30	TRBJ1-6	once	-	CAWSLGAAISPLHF	TGTGCCTGGAGTCTTGGGGCGGCAATTTCACCCCTCCACTTT
TRBV29-1	TRBJ1-5	-	-	CSARDGNQPQHF	TGCAGCGCCAGGGATGGGAATCAGCCCCAGCATTTT
TRBV5-4	TRBJ2-1	-	TRBD2	CASSLLAGGDNEQFF	TGTGCCAGCAGCCTTCTAGCGGGGGGGGACAATGAGCAGTTCTTC
TRBV28	TRBJ1-2	-	TRBD1	CASSRTGTGAYGYTF	TGTGCCAGCAGTCGTACCGGGACAGGGGCTTATGGCTACACCTTC
TRBV6-5	TRBJ1-2	few	-	CASRAGGGYGYTF	TGTGCCAGCAGGGCTGGGGGGGGGTATGGCTACACCTTC
TRBV15	TRBJ2-5	few	TRBD2	CATSRESGGAQYF	TGTGCCACCAGCAGAGAGAGCGGGGGGGCCCAGTACTTC
TRBV19	TRBJ1-6	-	TRBD1	CASSISGQGGYSPLHF	TGTGCCAGTAGTATCTCTGGTCAAGGGGGCTATTCACCCCTCCACTTT
TRBV19	TRBJ2-5	-	TRBD1	CASNSGGKETQYF	TGTGCCAGTAACTCAGGGGGCAAGGAGACCCAGTACTTC
TRBV4-1	TRBJ1-3	-	TRBD1	CASSQRAGGTDTIYF	TGCGCCAGCAGCCAAAGAGCAGGGGGCACGGACACCATATATTTT
TRBV30	TRBJ1-2	-	-	CALRGLGYDGYTF	TGTGCCTTACGGGGATTGGGGTACGATGGCTACACCTTC
TRBV7-9	TRBJ2-7	-	TRBD1	CASSLAGRQGPEQYF	TGTGCCAGCAGCTTAGCGGGCCGACAGGGTCCCGAGCAGTACTTC
TRBV5-7	TRBJ1-1	-	-	CASSPRRGNTEAFF	TGTGCCAGCAGCCCCCGGCGGGGGAACACTGAAGCTTTCTTT
TRBV7-2	TRBJ1-6	-	-	CASSSRTGTHNPWSPLHF	TGTGCCAGCAGCTCCCGAACCGGGACACATAACCCGTGGTCACCCCTCCACTTT
TRBV18	TRBJ1-5	-	-	CASSPDTRPQHF	TGTGCCAGCTCACCAGATACGCGGCCCCAGCATTTT
TRBV11-3	TRBJ2-1	-	TRBD2	CASSLAGGRVNEQFF	TGTGCCAGCAGCTTAGCGGGAGGGAGAGTAAATGAGCAGTTCTTC
TRBV29-1	TRBJ2-5	once	-	CSVDRAGARETQYF	TGCAGCGTTGATAGGGCAGGGGCGAGGGAGACCCAGTACTTC
TRBV5-6	TRBJ2-7	-	-	CASSPTTGTYEQYF	TGTGCCAGCAGCCCCACTACAGGGACCTACGAGCAGTACTTC
TRBV19	TRBJ2-7	-	TRBD1	CASGDRGTDEQYF	TGTGCCAGCGGAGACAGGGGTACCGACGAGCAGTACTTC
TRBV9	TRBJ2-7	-	TRBD2	CASSVGASGREGEQYF	TGTGCCAGCAGCGTAGGCGCTAGCGGGAGGGAAGGCGAGCAGTACTTC
TRBV6-5	TRBJ1-2	-	TRBD1	CASSGTGEGYTF	TGTGCCAGCAGTGGGACAGGGGAGGGCTACACCTTC
TRBV5-1	TRBJ2-1	-	-	CASGQGLSSYNEQFF	TGCGCCAGCGGCCAAGGACTCAGCTCCTACAATGAGCAGTTCTTC
TRBV7-2	TRBJ1-3	-	-	CASSSPPNTIYF	TGTGCCAGCAGCTCCCCCCCGAACACCATATATTTT
TRBV6-4	TRBJ2-3	-	TRBD2	CASSAGTSGGAAQYF	TGTGCCAGCAGTGCCGGGACTAGCGGGGGGGCCGCGCAGTATTTT
TRBV7-2	TRBJ2-3	-	TRBD2	CASSFPSLAGGPDTQYF	TGTGCCAGCAGCTTCCCGTCACTAGCGGGGGGCCCAGATACGCAGTATTTT
TRBV6-1	TRBJ1-5	few	-	CASSRGSGDNQPQHF	TGTGCCAGCAGCCGAGGATCGGGGGACAATCAGCCCCAGCATTTT
TRBV18	TRBJ1-1	few	-	CASSGGVEAFF	TGTGCCAGCTCAGGGGGGGTTGAAGCTTTCTTT